These T cell receptor beta chains were read from a single sample in a study of monozygotic twins with inflammatory bowel disease. TCRdb re-called the 5' RACE reads, yielding one record per CDR3 amino acid sequence without DNA. The sample includes approximately 400,000 distinct CDR3 sequences. The sequencing sample was made of blood. These receptors were obtained from a human donor with ulcerative colitis or Crohn's disease, or a healthy co-twin of an affected twin (not recorded which). The CDR3 runs from the conserved cysteine through the conserved F or W.

v_gene	j_gene	CDR3aa
TRBV6-2/TRBV6-3	TRBJ2-7	CASSYSSGQLYEQYF
TRBV18	TRBJ1-1	CASSPTETGQAFF
TRBV18	TRBJ1-4	CASSPKIGGTGEKLFF
TRBV21-1	TRBJ1-5	CASRNRGTGMLPQHF
TRBV13	TRBJ2-3	CASSSQGSRGPDTQYF
TRBV28	TRBJ1-4	CASSLDGTATNEKLFF
TRBV28	TRBJ2-1	CASNIGTARYNEQFF
TRBV12-3/TRBV12-4	TRBJ2-4	CASTLTEAKNIQYF
TRBV5-1	TRBJ2-6	CASSLGWSGGSSGANVLTF
TRBV7-2	TRBJ2-3	CASSPHGTDTQYF
TRBV4-2	TRBJ1-5	CASSQAPGVNQPQHF
TRBV7-2	TRBJ2-2	CASSNPGLAGAGELFF
TRBV12-3/TRBV12-4	TRBJ2-3	CASSWASADTQYF
TRBV6-6	TRBJ2-5	CASSYPPVQETQYF
TRBV12-3/TRBV12-4	TRBJ2-7	CASSTTGKGSYEQYF
TRBV7-2	TRBJ2-3	CASSYSGGIDTQYF
TRBV20-1	TRBJ1-4	CSLGRGGPGEKLFF
TRBV13	TRBJ1-6	CASSITGALTLHF
TRBV4-1	TRBJ2-3	CASSQTTDTQYF
TRBV5-1	TRBJ2-2	CASSGLAGESGELFF
TRBV20-1	TRBJ2-7	CSVLGLAGAEQYF
TRBV7-6	TRBJ1-2	CASSSGTVVDGYTF
TRBV5-1	TRBJ1-1	CASSGAGKPEAFF
TRBV4-3	TRBJ1-2	CASSPGYDRVDGYTF
TRBV6-6	TRBJ1-2	CASAQTGAGGYTF